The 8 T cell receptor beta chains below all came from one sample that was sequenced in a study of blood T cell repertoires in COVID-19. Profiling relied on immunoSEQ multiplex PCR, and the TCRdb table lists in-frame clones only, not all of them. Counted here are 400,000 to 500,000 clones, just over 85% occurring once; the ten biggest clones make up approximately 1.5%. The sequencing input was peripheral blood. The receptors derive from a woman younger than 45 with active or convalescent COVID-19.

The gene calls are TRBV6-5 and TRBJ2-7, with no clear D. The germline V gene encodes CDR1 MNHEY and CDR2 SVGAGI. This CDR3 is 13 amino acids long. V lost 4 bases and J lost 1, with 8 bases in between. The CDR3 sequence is CASSLTESYEQYF. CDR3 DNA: TGTGCCAGCAGTTTAACAGAATCCTACGAGCAGTACTTC.

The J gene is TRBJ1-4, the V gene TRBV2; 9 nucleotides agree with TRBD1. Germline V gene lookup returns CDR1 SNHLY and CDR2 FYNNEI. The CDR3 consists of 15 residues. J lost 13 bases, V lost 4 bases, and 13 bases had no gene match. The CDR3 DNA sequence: TGTGCCAGCAGTGTGGCCGGGACAGGGTTGCGGGGACTGTTTTTT. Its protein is CASSVAGTGLRGLFF.

Here the CDR3 reads CASSQDRVPGANVLTF. CDR3 bases: TGCGCCAGCAGCCAAGACAGGGTCCCCGGGGCCAACGTCCTGACTTTC. V is TRBV4-1 and J is TRBJ2-6, with a possible D match to TRBD1 (5 bases). The germline V gene encodes CDR1 MGHRA and CDR2 YSYEKL. The CDR3 covers 16 residues. Trimming stripped 0 bases from V and 4 bases from J, with 10 bases between.

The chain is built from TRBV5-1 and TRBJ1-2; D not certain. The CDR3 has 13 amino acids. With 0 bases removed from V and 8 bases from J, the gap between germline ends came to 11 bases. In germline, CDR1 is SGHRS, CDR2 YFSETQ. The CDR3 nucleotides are TGCGCCAGCAGCTTGGACGGTGCATGGGGCTACACCTTC. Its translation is CASSLDGAWGYTF.

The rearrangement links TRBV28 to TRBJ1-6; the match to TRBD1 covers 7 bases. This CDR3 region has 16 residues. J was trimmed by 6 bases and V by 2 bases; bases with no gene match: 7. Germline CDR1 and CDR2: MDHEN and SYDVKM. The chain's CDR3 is CASSLVRGVSNSPLHF. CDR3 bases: TGTGCCAGCAGTTTAGTCAGGGGGGTATCTAATTCACCCCTCCACTTT.

The CDR3 is CAISESIAGTGDFYEQYF. CDR3 coding DNA: TGTGCCATCAGTGAATCAATTGCCGGGACAGGGGATTTCTACGAGCAGTACTTC. This rearrangement joins TRBV10-3 to TRBJ2-7, with TRBD1 matching over 10 bases. This CDR3 comprises 18 residues. Germline CDR1 ENHRY, CDR2 SYGVKD. The trim removed 3 bases at V and 3 bases at J, leaving 14 bases unmatched.

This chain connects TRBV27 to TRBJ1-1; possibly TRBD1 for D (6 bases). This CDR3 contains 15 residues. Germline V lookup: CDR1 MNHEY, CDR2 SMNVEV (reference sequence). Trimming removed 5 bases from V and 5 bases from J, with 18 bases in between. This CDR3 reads CASSTDVTGLTEAFF. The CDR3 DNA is TGTGCCAGCAGTACCGACGTTACAGGGCTGACTGAAGCTTTCTTT.

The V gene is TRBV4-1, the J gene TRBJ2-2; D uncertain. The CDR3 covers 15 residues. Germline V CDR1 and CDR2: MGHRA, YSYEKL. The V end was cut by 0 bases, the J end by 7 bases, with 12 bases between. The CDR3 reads CASSQDLDGVGELFF. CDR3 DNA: TGCGCCAGCAGCCAAGATCTCGACGGAGTCGGGGAGCTGTTTTTT.